What follows are 8 T cell receptor beta chains derived from one specimen sequenced in a study of tumor-infiltrating lymphocytes in localized non-small cell lung cancer (TCRdb year 2021). Libraries were made using the immunoSEQ multiplex PCR assay. Entries here come from immuneACCESS through TCRdb and include only in-frame sequences with V and J called. Some clones fail to appear in such tables; in the studies checked, an unresolved V gene covers under half of the shortfall, and the cause of the remainder is unknown. Here the sample has more than 6,000 clones; around 70% occur a single time. The biggest ten clones account for roughly 31% of the sample. Sequenced material: lung tumor tissue. These receptors all come from a human donor with non-small cell lung cancer.

The sample holds a few counts of this clone. This chain links TRBV5-5 with TRBJ1-5; D ambiguous. V shed 4 bases and J shed 6 bases, with 11 bases lying between them. CDR1 SGHKS and CDR2 YYEKEE come from the germline V gene (reference sequence). The CDR3 sequence is 13 residues long. CDR3 in DNA: TGTGCCAGCAGCGCGGTCGACTTTCAGCCCCAGCATTTT. Its protein product is CASSAVDFQPQHF.

This chain joins TRBV28 and TRBJ1-2, with D hard to call. The CDR3 has 11 residues. Per the germline V gene, CDR1 is MDHEN and CDR2 is SYDVKM. V was shortened by 5 bases and J by 3 bases, with 4 bases between the two germline ends. The CDR3 DNA reads TGTGCCAGCAGTACCGACTATGGCTACACCTTC. Translating gives CASSTDYGYTF.

The chain links TRBV5-8 to TRBJ1-1; 7 nucleotides match TRBD1. V was clipped by 3 bases and J by 10 bases; unmatched bases: 15. CDR3 length equals 15 residues. CDR1 SGHTS and CDR2 YDEGEE come from the germline V gene. The CDR3 loop reads CASSSGQASTLGAFF. In DNA, the CDR3 is TGTGCCAGCAGCTCCGGACAGGCCAGTACTTTAGGAGCTTTCTTT.

The rearrangement links TRBV29-1 to TRBJ2-1; D uncertain. The CDR3 has 14 residues. CDR1 SQVTM and CDR2 ANQGSEA come from the germline V gene. V was shortened by 2 bases and J by 2 bases, with 10 bases between the two germline ends. CDR3 sequence (DNA): TGCAGCGTTGAACCCGGGCTACCCTACAATGAGCAGTTCTTC. Translating gives CSVEPGLPYNEQFF.

By frequency in the sample, this clone is large. The gene calls are TRBV25-1 and TRBJ2-1; D not certain. Germline V gene data show CDR1 as MGHDK and CDR2 as SYGVNS. The CDR3 extends over 14 amino acids. The V end lost 0 bases, the J end lost 10 bases, and 13 bases lay between the germline ends. The CDR3 nucleotides read TGTGCCAGCAGTGAATATATAGCTTCAGAGGAGCAGTTCTTC. This sequence encodes CASSEYIASEEQFF.

The chain uses TRBV6-4 and TRBJ1-3; 9 nucleotides line up with TRBD1. From germline, CDR1 is MRHNA and CDR2 SNTAGT. The CDR3 has 16 residues. V lost 3 bases, J lost 4 bases, and 7 bases stayed unmatched. Here the CDR3 reads CASSDEQGAPGNTIYF. The CDR3, as DNA: TGTGCCAGCAGTGATGAACAGGGGGCGCCGGGAAACACCATATATTTT.

This clone was counted a single time. V and J are TRBV13 and TRBJ2-1; D remains ambiguous. There are 11 residues in the CDR3. Trimming removed 3 bases at V and 6 bases at J, with 3 bases between. CDR1 is PRHDT, CDR2 FYEKMQ, per germline (reference sequence). In DNA form, the CDR3 reads TGTGCCAGCAGCTTTCGCAATGAGCAGTTCTTC. Protein product: CASSFRNEQFF.

The chain employs TRBV12-5 and TRBJ2-5, with 10 nucleotides matching TRBD2. This CDR3 has 14 residues. Losses at the gene ends were 4 bases for V and 5 bases for J; bases not matched to a gene: 4. The germline V gene encodes CDR1 LGHNT and CDR2 FRNRAP. Here the CDR3 reads CASGSAGGPETQYF. In DNA, the CDR3 is TGTGCTAGTGGTTCAGCGGGGGGGCCGGAGACCCAGTACTTC.